What follows are 13 T cell receptor beta chains derived from one specimen sequenced in a study of cytomegalovirus exposure and HLA in healthy donors. Primers for the PCR totalled 60 Vbeta and 13 Jbeta. Measured with immunoSEQ multiplex PCR; TCRdb has only the in-frame clones, and not every one. The table for this sample gives 160,000 or so clones. Input material: PBMCs. The receptors were gathered from a man aged 30 to 45 in good health and CMV-seronegative.

This chain links TRBV5-4 with TRBJ1-3; D possibly corresponds to TRBD1 (5 bases). V lost 4 bases, J lost 0 bases, and 11 bases lay in between. Germline assignment: CDR1 SGHNT and CDR2 YYREEE (reference sequence). The CDR3 is made up of 15 amino acids. The CDR3 loop reads CASSVTGLSGNTIYF. CDR3 DNA: TGTGCCAGCAGCGTTACAGGCCTCTCTGGAAACACCATATATTTT.

V gene TRBV28 combines with J gene TRBJ2-6; D is possibly TRBD2 (5 bases). Looked up from germline, CDR1 is MDHEN and CDR2 is SYDVKM. V lost 6 bases to trimming and J lost 0 bases, with 12 bases between them. The CDR3 has 16 amino acids. CDR3 amino acids: CASSLGSLSGANVLTF. For the CDR3, the DNA is TGTGCCAGCAGCCTTGGGAGTCTCTCTGGGGCCAACGTCCTGACTTTC.

The V gene is TRBV5-1, the J gene TRBJ1-4; 8 nucleotides align to TRBD1. CDR1 is SGHRS and CDR2 is YFSETQ in the germline V gene. J was trimmed by 7 bases and V by 4 bases; bases with no gene match: 6. CDR3 size: 14 residues. DNA for the CDR3: TGCGCCAGCAGCGCAGGGGGCGCGGGTGAAAAACTGTTTTTT. Amino acid sequence: CASSAGGAGEKLFF.

This chain uses TRBV28 with TRBJ1-3; D remains unclear. CDR3 size: 15 residues. CDR1 and CDR2 (germline): MDHEN, SYDVKM. V was shortened by 6 bases and J by 3 bases, with 15 bases between the two germline ends. CDR3 nucleotide sequence: TGTGCCAGCAGCATAGTTAACTCCTATGGAAACACCATATATTTT. Translating gives CASSIVNSYGNTIYF.

The chain has TRBV19 and TRBJ2-1, with 9 bases lining up with TRBD2. The J segment lost 4 bases and the V segment lost 2 bases, leaving 6 bases of the junction unmatched. The CDR3 sequence is 16 residues long. CDR1 and CDR2 (germline): LNHDA, SQIVND (reference sequence). CDR3 loop: CASSISYLAGYNEQFF. The CDR3 coding sequence is TGTGCCAGTAGTATATCGTACCTAGCGGGATACAATGAGCAGTTCTTC.

V and J are TRBV11-3 and TRBJ2-2, with TRBD1 matching 8 bases. Germline-derived CDR1 and CDR2 are SGHNT and YENEEA. With V trimmed by 5 bases and J by 1 base, 3 bases remained unmatched. This CDR3 spans 15 amino acids. CDR3 DNA: TGTGCCAGCAGCCTAGGACAGGGGAACACCGGGGAGCTGTTTTTT. Protein: CASSLGQGNTGELFF.

This rearrangement joins TRBV5-1 to TRBJ2-5; 11 bases map to TRBD2. The DNA matches TRBJ2-7 better at its end, which makes the J call doubtful. The CDR3 runs to 15 residues. Germline CDR1 is SGHRS and CDR2 is YFSETQ. CDR3 protein: CASSYRTSGPYEQYF. The CDR3 nucleotides are TGCGCCAGCAGCTATAGGACTAGCGGGCCATACGAGCAGTACTTC.

This sequence joins TRBV14 and TRBJ1-1; unclear D gene. This CDR3 is built from 11 residues. CDR1 and CDR2 from the germline V gene are SGHDN and FVKESK. V dropped 1 base and J dropped 7 bases, with 4 bases sitting between them. CDR3 nucleotides: TGTGCCAGCAGCCAAGTTAGTGAAGCTTTCTTT. Translation: CASSQVSEAFF.

The J gene is TRBJ1-1, the V gene TRBV28, with TRBD1 identical over 7 bases. The germline V gene encodes CDR1 MDHEN and CDR2 SYDVKM. This CDR3 contains 15 residues. The ends lost 3 bases at V and 4 bases at J; junction bases unmatched: 8. The CDR3 here is CASSFMGKGATEAFF. CDR3 DNA sequence: TGTGCCAGCAGTTTCATGGGGAAGGGGGCCACTGAAGCTTTCTTT.

The chain combines TRBV5-1 with TRBJ1-3, with 10 nucleotides matching TRBD1. The CDR3 contains 16 residues. V shed 4 bases, J shed 1 base, and the junction held 5 bases outside the gene matches. From germline, CDR1 is SGHRS and CDR2 YFSETQ. CDR3 bases: TGCGCCAGCAGCCCGCGGACAGGGGGGTCTGGAAACACCATATATTTT. It encodes CASSPRTGGSGNTIYF.

This chain uses TRBV5-4 with TRBJ2-1, with 9 bases fitting TRBD1. Germline V CDR1 and CDR2: SGHNT, YYREEE (reference sequence). The CDR3 has 14 amino acids. Losses at the gene ends were 4 bases for V and 9 bases for J; bases not matched to a gene: 8. The CDR3 nucleotides are TGTGCCAGCAGCCTGGACAGGGGAGGTGTTGAGCAGTTCTTC. Its translation is CASSLDRGGVEQFF.

This chain joins TRBV28 and TRBJ2-1, with D tentatively TRBD2 (5 bases). Germline CDR1 MDHEN, CDR2 SYDVKM. Between the trimmed V and J ends, which lost 8 bases and 7 bases, there was a span of 12 bases. This CDR3 spans 12 amino acids. The CDR3 sequence: CASERWGNEQFF. CDR3 nucleotide sequence: TGTGCCAGCGAGCGGTGGGGAAATGAGCAGTTCTTC. Complete variable domain (other parts from reference TRBV28 and TRBJ2-1): DVKVTQSSRYLVKRTGEKVFLECVQDMDHENMFWYRQDPGLGLRLIYFSYDVKMKEKGDIPEGYSVSREKKERFSLILESASTNQTSMYLCASERWGNEQFFGPGTRLTVL.

This sequence joins TRBV10-1 and TRBJ2-5; tentatively, D is TRBD1 (6 bases). The J call could be wrong; TRBJ2-7 is a better fit for the DNA end. The germline gives CDR1 WNHNN, CDR2 SYGVQD (reference sequence). CDR3 length: 15 amino acids. For the CDR3, the DNA is TGCGCCAGCAGTGACCCTTCGACAGGACACTACGAGCAGTACTTC. Translating it yields CASSDPSTGHYEQYF.